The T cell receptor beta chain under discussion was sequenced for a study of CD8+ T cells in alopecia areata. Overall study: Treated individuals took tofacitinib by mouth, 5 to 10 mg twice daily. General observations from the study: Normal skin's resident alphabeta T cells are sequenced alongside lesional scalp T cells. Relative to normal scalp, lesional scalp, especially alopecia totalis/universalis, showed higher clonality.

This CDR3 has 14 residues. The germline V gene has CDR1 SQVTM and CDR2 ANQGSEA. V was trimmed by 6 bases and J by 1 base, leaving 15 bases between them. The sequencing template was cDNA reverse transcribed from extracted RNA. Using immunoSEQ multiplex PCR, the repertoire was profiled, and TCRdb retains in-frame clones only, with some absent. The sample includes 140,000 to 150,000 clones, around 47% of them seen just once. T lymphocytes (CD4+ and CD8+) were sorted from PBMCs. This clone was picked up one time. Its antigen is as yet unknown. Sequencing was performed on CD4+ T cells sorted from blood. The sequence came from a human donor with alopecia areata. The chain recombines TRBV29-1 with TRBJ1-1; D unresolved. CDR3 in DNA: TGCAGCGTAGACGTACACGTAAGGAACACTGAAGCTTTCTTT. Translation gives CSVDVHVRNTEAFF.